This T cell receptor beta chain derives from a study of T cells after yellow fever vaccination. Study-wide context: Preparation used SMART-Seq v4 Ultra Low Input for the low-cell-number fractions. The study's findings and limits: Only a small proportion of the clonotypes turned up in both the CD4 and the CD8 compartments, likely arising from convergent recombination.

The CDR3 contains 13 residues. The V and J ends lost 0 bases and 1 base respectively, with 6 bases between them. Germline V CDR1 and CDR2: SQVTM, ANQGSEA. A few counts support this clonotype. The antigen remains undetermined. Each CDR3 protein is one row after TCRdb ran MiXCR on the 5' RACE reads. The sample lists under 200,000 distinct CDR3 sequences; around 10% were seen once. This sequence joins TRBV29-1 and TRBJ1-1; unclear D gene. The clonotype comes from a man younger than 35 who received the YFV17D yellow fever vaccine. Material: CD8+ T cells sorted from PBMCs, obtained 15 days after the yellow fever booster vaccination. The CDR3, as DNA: TGCAGCGTTGAAGATGGCCGGAACACTGAAGCTTTCTTT. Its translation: CSVEDGRNTEAFF.